The rows below give T cell receptor beta chains drawn from one sample of a study of healthy donors' naive CD4 and CD8 T cells. One entry per CDR3 protein, called by TCRdb with MiXCR from the reads. The top ten clones hold roughly 2.3% of a sample with 200,000 or so distinct CDR3 sequences, about 74% of them seen once. Material: naive CD4+ and CD8+ T cells sorted from blood, pooled from several donors. Receptors were obtained from a pool of human donors in good health; the sample pools cells from several healthy donors. Each CDR3 is given with its conserved first and last residue. The order of the fields is clone size, V gene, J gene, D gene, CDR3 protein, CDR3 DNA. The D gene is left open where the match is weak. The listing skips clone size in some rows; elsewhere it reads once, few, many or a size class.

clone size: -
V gene: TRBV29-1
J gene: TRBJ2-5
D gene: -
CDR3 protein: CSVEQQNQETQYF
CDR3 DNA: TGCAGCGTTGAACAACAGAATCAAGAGACCCAGTACTTC

clone size: few
V gene: TRBV6-1
J gene: TRBJ2-1
D gene: -
CDR3 protein: CASRDYESLIFNEQFF
CDR3 DNA: TGTGCCAGCAGGGATTATGAGTCTCTCATCTTCAATGAGCAGTTCTTC

clone size: -
V gene: TRBV10-3
J gene: TRBJ2-5
D gene: TRBD2
CDR3 protein: CAISDPAGEETQYF
CDR3 DNA: TGTGCCATCAGTGACCCAGCGGGAGAAGAGACCCAGTACTTC

clone size: -
V gene: TRBV20-1
J gene: TRBJ1-2
D gene: -
CDR3 protein: CSVPLLSQTYLYTF
CDR3 DNA: TGCAGTGTTCCCCTCCTGTCCCAGACCTATCTCTACACCTTC

clone size: -
V gene: TRBV29-1
J gene: TRBJ1-1
D gene: -
CDR3 protein: CSVERNMNTEAFF
CDR3 DNA: TGCAGCGTTGAAAGAAATATGAACACTGAAGCTTTCTTT

clone size: -
V gene: TRBV6-5
J gene: TRBJ1-1
D gene: -
CDR3 protein: CASSLSRELNTEAFF
CDR3 DNA: TGTGCCAGCAGTTTAAGCAGGGAATTGAACACTGAAGCTTTCTTT

clone size: few
V gene: TRBV11-2
J gene: TRBJ2-1
D gene: -
CDR3 protein: CASSPGGAFSGVSYNEQFF
CDR3 DNA: TGTGCCAGCAGCCCCGGCGGGGCATTCTCCGGGGTCTCCTACAATGAGCAGTTCTTC

clone size: -
V gene: TRBV7-2
J gene: TRBJ1-2
D gene: -
CDR3 protein: CASSTNPGHALSGYTF
CDR3 DNA: TGTGCCAGCAGCACTAACCCAGGACACGCCCTGTCGGGCTACACCTTC

clone size: once
V gene: TRBV11-2
J gene: TRBJ2-5
D gene: -
CDR3 protein: CASSRVRQETQYF
CDR3 DNA: TGTGCCAGCAGCCGAGTGAGACAAGAGACCCAGTACTTC

clone size: -
V gene: TRBV6-6
J gene: TRBJ1-1
D gene: -
CDR3 protein: CASRSQGPEAFF
CDR3 DNA: TGTGCCAGCAGGAGCCAGGGACCTGAAGCTTTCTTT

clone size: -
V gene: TRBV29-1
J gene: TRBJ1-1
D gene: -
CDR3 protein: CSVAERPPTEAFF
CDR3 DNA: TGCAGCGTTGCTGAGCGACCCCCGACGGAGGCTTTCTTT

clone size: -
V gene: TRBV19
J gene: TRBJ2-1
D gene: TRBD2
CDR3 protein: CASSQTSGIYNEQFF
CDR3 DNA: TGTGCCAGTAGTCAGACTAGCGGGATTTACAATGAGCAGTTCTTC

clone size: -
V gene: TRBV19
J gene: TRBJ1-2
D gene: -
CDR3 protein: CASSIDREGNYGYTF
CDR3 DNA: TGTGCCAGTAGTATAGACAGGGAGGGGAACTATGGCTACACCTTC

clone size: few
V gene: TRBV30
J gene: TRBJ2-7
D gene: TRBD2
CDR3 protein: CASRSGETYEQYF
CDR3 DNA: TGTGCCAGCCGTAGCGGGGAAACCTACGAGCAGTACTTC

clone size: -
V gene: TRBV7-8
J gene: TRBJ2-1
D gene: -
CDR3 protein: CASRLSQPEQFF
CDR3 DNA: TGTGCCAGCAGGTTATCCCAGCCTGAGCAGTTCTTC

clone size: -
V gene: TRBV19
J gene: TRBJ1-5
D gene: -
CDR3 protein: CASTPGVGVGQPQHF
CDR3 DNA: TGTGCCAGTACCCCTGGAGTGGGGGTGGGTCAGCCCCAGCATTTT

clone size: -
V gene: TRBV27
J gene: TRBJ2-1
D gene: TRBD2
CDR3 protein: CASSNRLAGFGEQFF
CDR3 DNA: TGTGCCAGCAGTAATCGACTAGCGGGATTCGGTGAGCAGTTCTTC

clone size: -
V gene: TRBV27
J gene: TRBJ1-3
D gene: TRBD1
CDR3 protein: CASSTGQGVDTIYF
CDR3 DNA: TGTGCCAGCAGCACTGGACAGGGGGTGGACACCATATATTTT

clone size: few
V gene: TRBV6-5
J gene: TRBJ2-7
D gene: -
CDR3 protein: CASSYYRDYEQYF
CDR3 DNA: TGTGCCAGCAGTTACTACAGGGACTACGAGCAGTACTTC

clone size: -
V gene: TRBV10-3
J gene: TRBJ2-1
D gene: TRBD2
CDR3 protein: CAIRNGLGVHEQFF
CDR3 DNA: TGTGCCATCCGAAATGGACTAGGAGTACATGAGCAGTTCTTC

clone size: -
V gene: TRBV27
J gene: TRBJ1-2
D gene: -
CDR3 protein: CASSLGPGSGYTF
CDR3 DNA: TGTGCCAGCAGTTTAGGTCCAGGGAGTGGCTACACCTTC

clone size: few
V gene: TRBV6-5
J gene: TRBJ1-1
D gene: -
CDR3 protein: CASSYSGVNTEAFF
CDR3 DNA: TGTGCCAGCAGTTACTCGGGCGTGAACACTGAAGCTTTCTTT

clone size: -
V gene: TRBV10-3
J gene: TRBJ1-5
D gene: -
CDR3 protein: CAISESDGGTGNQPQHF
CDR3 DNA: TGTGCCATCAGTGAGTCCGATGGGGGGACGGGCAATCAGCCCCAGCATTTT

clone size: -
V gene: TRBV6-1
J gene: TRBJ1-2
D gene: -
CDR3 protein: CASSGFMDPPYYGYTF
CDR3 DNA: TGTGCCAGCAGTGGATTCATGGACCCCCCATACTATGGCTACACCTTC

clone size: -
V gene: TRBV29-1
J gene: TRBJ2-3
D gene: -
CDR3 protein: CSGKDNPDTQYF
CDR3 DNA: TGCAGCGGGAAGGACAATCCAGATACGCAGTATTTT

clone size: -
V gene: TRBV4-2
J gene: TRBJ2-7
D gene: TRBD1
CDR3 protein: CASSQDRSAGGGYEQYF
CDR3 DNA: TGTGCCAGCAGCCAAGATCGATCTGCAGGGGGCGGGTACGAGCAGTACTTC

clone size: few
V gene: TRBV27
J gene: TRBJ2-3
D gene: -
CDR3 protein: CASSVRLSTDTQYF
CDR3 DNA: TGTGCCAGCAGTGTACGACTAAGCACAGATACGCAGTATTTT

clone size: -
V gene: TRBV6-2/TRBV6-3
J gene: TRBJ2-1
D gene: -
CDR3 protein: CASSSGTGIGSYNEQFF
CDR3 DNA: TGTGCCAGCAGTTCGGGGACGGGGATTGGGTCCTACAATGAGCAGTTCTTC

clone size: few
V gene: TRBV29-1
J gene: TRBJ1-1
D gene: -
CDR3 protein: CSVLLDAGMNTEAFF
CDR3 DNA: TGCAGCGTTCTTCTCGATGCCGGCATGAACACTGAAGCTTTCTTT

clone size: -
V gene: TRBV11-2
J gene: TRBJ2-1
D gene: -
CDR3 protein: CASSRFSVRDNEQFF
CDR3 DNA: TGTGCCAGCAGCCGGTTTTCGGTTAGAGACAATGAGCAGTTCTTC

clone size: few
V gene: TRBV5-5
J gene: TRBJ2-1
D gene: -
CDR3 protein: CASSIDWTYNEQFF
CDR3 DNA: TGTGCCAGCAGCATCGACTGGACCTACAATGAGCAGTTCTTC

clone size: -
V gene: TRBV6-2/TRBV6-3
J gene: TRBJ2-2
D gene: -
CDR3 protein: CASSYSPGNNGELFF
CDR3 DNA: TGTGCCAGCAGTTACAGTCCAGGGAATAACGGGGAGCTGTTTTTT

clone size: -
V gene: TRBV4-2
J gene: TRBJ2-5
D gene: TRBD2
CDR3 protein: CASSQSRAAKREKETQYF
CDR3 DNA: TGTGCCAGCAGCCAATCCAGGGCCGCCAAGCGGGAGAAAGAGACCCAGTACTTC

clone size: -
V gene: TRBV30
J gene: TRBJ1-2
D gene: TRBD1
CDR3 protein: CAWSARTGGFYGYTF
CDR3 DNA: TGTGCCTGGAGTGCCCGGACAGGGGGCTTCTATGGCTACACCTTC

clone size: -
V gene: TRBV19
J gene: TRBJ2-3
D gene: TRBD2
CDR3 protein: CASSISSGRLPDTQYF
CDR3 DNA: TGTGCCAGTAGTATATCGAGCGGGAGGCTACCAGATACGCAGTATTTT

clone size: once
V gene: TRBV18
J gene: TRBJ2-5
D gene: -
CDR3 protein: CASLDFQETQYF
CDR3 DNA: TGTGCCAGCTTGGACTTCCAAGAGACCCAGTACTTC

clone size: -
V gene: TRBV29-1
J gene: TRBJ2-3
D gene: -
CDR3 protein: CSVGDTSTDTQYF
CDR3 DNA: TGCAGCGTTGGGGATACTAGCACAGATACGCAGTATTTT

clone size: -
V gene: TRBV29-1
J gene: TRBJ2-7
D gene: -
CDR3 protein: CSVEDTRRQYF
CDR3 DNA: TGCAGCGTTGAAGATACGCGGCGGCAGTACTTC

clone size: -
V gene: TRBV15
J gene: TRBJ1-1
D gene: -
CDR3 protein: CATSRAYRSEAFF
CDR3 DNA: TGTGCCACCAGCAGAGCCTACAGAAGTGAAGCTTTCTTT

clone size: -
V gene: TRBV15
J gene: TRBJ2-7
D gene: -
CDR3 protein: CATSRSAEGSYEQYF
CDR3 DNA: TGTGCCACCAGCAGATCCGCGGAGGGTTCCTACGAGCAGTACTTC

clone size: -
V gene: TRBV29-1
J gene: TRBJ1-1
D gene: -
CDR3 protein: CSVSGVEAFF
CDR3 DNA: TGCAGCGTTTCGGGAGTTGAAGCTTTCTTT

clone size: -
V gene: TRBV29-1
J gene: TRBJ2-1
D gene: -
CDR3 protein: CSVYPGTNEQFF
CDR3 DNA: TGCAGCGTCTATCCAGGGACCAATGAGCAGTTCTTC

clone size: few
V gene: TRBV29-1
J gene: TRBJ1-1
D gene: -
CDR3 protein: CSNLGHVNTEAFF
CDR3 DNA: TGCAGCAACCTGGGGCATGTGAACACTGAAGCTTTCTTT

clone size: -
V gene: TRBV27
J gene: TRBJ2-1
D gene: -
CDR3 protein: CASTSGLSLYNEQFF
CDR3 DNA: TGTGCCAGCACTTCCGGGCTTTCGTTATACAATGAGCAGTTCTTC

clone size: -
V gene: TRBV29-1
J gene: TRBJ2-2
D gene: TRBD1
CDR3 protein: CSTGTGNTGELFF
CDR3 DNA: TGCAGCACCGGGACAGGGAACACCGGGGAGCTGTTTTTT

clone size: -
V gene: TRBV27
J gene: TRBJ1-2
D gene: -
CDR3 protein: CASSLAPGLIGGYTF
CDR3 DNA: TGTGCCAGCAGTTTAGCTCCAGGGCTGATTGGTGGCTACACCTTC

clone size: -
V gene: TRBV12-3/TRBV12-4
J gene: TRBJ2-3
D gene: -
CDR3 protein: CASRPQTGTDTQYF
CDR3 DNA: TGTGCCAGCAGACCCCAGACCGGGACGGATACGCAGTATTTT

clone size: -
V gene: TRBV19
J gene: TRBJ2-7
D gene: -
CDR3 protein: CASSPGGGGTYEQYF
CDR3 DNA: TGTGCCAGTAGTCCCGGTGGAGGCGGTACCTACGAGCAGTACTTC

clone size: -
V gene: TRBV6-2/TRBV6-3
J gene: TRBJ1-2
D gene: -
CDR3 protein: CASSYTVGGLHLNYGYTF
CDR3 DNA: TGTGCCAGCAGTTACACCGTCGGGGGGCTGCACCTAAACTATGGCTACACCTTC

clone size: -
V gene: TRBV29-1
J gene: TRBJ2-1
D gene: -
CDR3 protein: CSAHLGVYNEQFF
CDR3 DNA: TGCAGCGCCCACTTAGGGGTGTACAATGAGCAGTTCTTC

clone size: -
V gene: TRBV6-5
J gene: TRBJ2-7
D gene: TRBD2
CDR3 protein: CASRGLAGGSAYEQYF
CDR3 DNA: TGTGCCAGCAGAGGACTAGCGGGAGGGAGTGCCTACGAGCAGTACTTC

clone size: -
V gene: TRBV29-1
J gene: TRBJ2-1
D gene: TRBD1
CDR3 protein: CSTNPGVGLGTGDYNEQFF
CDR3 DNA: TGCAGTACAAACCCCGGGGTTGGTTTGGGGACAGGGGACTACAATGAGCAGTTCTTC

clone size: -
V gene: TRBV29-1
J gene: TRBJ1-1
D gene: TRBD1
CDR3 protein: CSAFATGDLTEAFF
CDR3 DNA: TGCAGCGCTTTCGCAACAGGGGATCTAACTGAAGCTTTCTTT

clone size: -
V gene: TRBV5-1
J gene: TRBJ2-7
D gene: -
CDR3 protein: CASSYRRTYEQYF
CDR3 DNA: TGCGCCAGCAGCTACAGGCGTACCTACGAGCAGTACTTC

clone size: -
V gene: TRBV29-1
J gene: TRBJ1-1
D gene: -
CDR3 protein: CSVDWQKAFF
CDR3 DNA: TGCAGCGTTGACTGGCAGAAAGCTTTCTTT

clone size: -
V gene: TRBV5-1
J gene: TRBJ2-1
D gene: TRBD2
CDR3 protein: CASSLGASGRLTLEQFF
CDR3 DNA: TGCGCCAGCAGCTTGGGGGCTAGCGGGAGACTTACTCTTGAGCAGTTCTTC

clone size: -
V gene: TRBV11-2
J gene: TRBJ2-3
D gene: TRBD2
CDR3 protein: CASSFRLAGLPSSTDTQYF
CDR3 DNA: TGTGCCAGCAGCTTCCGACTAGCGGGTCTCCCCTCTAGCACAGATACGCAGTATTTT

clone size: -
V gene: TRBV19
J gene: TRBJ1-5
D gene: TRBD1
CDR3 protein: CASQETGFGGPQHF
CDR3 DNA: TGTGCCTCACAAGAGACAGGGTTCGGAGGGCCCCAGCATTTT

clone size: -
V gene: TRBV29-1
J gene: TRBJ2-7
D gene: TRBD1
CDR3 protein: CSVEEDRAYEQYF
CDR3 DNA: TGCAGCGTTGAAGAGGACAGGGCCTACGAGCAGTACTTC

clone size: -
V gene: TRBV19
J gene: TRBJ1-1
D gene: TRBD1
CDR3 protein: CASTRDRGTEAFF
CDR3 DNA: TGTGCCAGTACGAGGGACAGGGGCACTGAAGCTTTCTTT